A single T cell receptor beta chain is shown here with its context. Its specificity is unknown. This sample is drawn from a study of OX40 agonist ivuxolimab in advanced cancers. Whole-study findings and limits: On average, CD8+ T cells showed a greater number of expanded clones than CD4+.

Measured with immunoSEQ multiplex PCR; TCRdb has only the in-frame clones, and not every one. This table holds 45,000 to 60,000 clones, less than 85% found once. The length of the CDR3 is 14 residues. V was clipped by 5 bases and J by 2 bases, with 12 bases between them. The V gene's germline CDR1 is MNHEY and CDR2 SVGAGI. The sample here was CD4+ or CD8+ T cells sorted from blood, taken in a trial of the OX40 agonist ivuxolimab. The genes are TRBV6-5 and TRBJ1-2; D perhaps matches TRBD1 (5 bases). The source of this sequence is an adult with an advanced solid tumor such as melanoma, head and neck, liver or kidney cancer. In DNA, the CDR3 is TGTGCCAGCAGTCACCTCGAGGGGAACTATGGCTACACCTTC. Its protein product is CASSHLEGNYGYTF.